These 25 T cell receptor beta chains were all obtained from the same sample, sequenced in a study of blood T cell repertoires in COVID-19. Using immunoSEQ multiplex PCR, the repertoire was profiled, and TCRdb retains in-frame clones only, with some absent. Of about 84,000 clones listed, roughly 80% are singletons. The sequencing sample was made of peripheral blood. These receptors were collected from a woman at least 80 years old with acute or convalescent COVID-19.

The rearrangement joins TRBV5-1 to TRBJ2-5; 7 bases align to TRBD2. This CDR3 has 13 amino acids. Trimming at V came to 5 bases and at J to 1 base, leaving 2 bases not matched to a gene. Germline CDR1 is SGHRS and CDR2 is YFSETQ. The CDR3 DNA is TGCGCCAGCAGAGCGGGGACCCAAGAGACCCAGTACTTC. Its protein is CASRAGTQETQYF. Combining the CDR3 with reference TRBV5-1 and TRBJ2-5 gives the whole variable domain KAGVTQTPRYLIKTRGQQVTLSCSPISGHRSVSWYQQTPGQGLQFLFEYFSETQRNKGNFPGRFSGRQFSNSRSEMNVSTLELGDSALYLCASRAGTQETQYFGPGTRLLVL.

The chain recombines TRBV7-8 with TRBJ2-2, with 9 bases matching TRBD2. Looked up from germline, CDR1 is SGHVS and CDR2 is FQNEAQ. V dropped 1 base and J dropped 6; count of bases not matched to a gene: 3. The CDR3 sequence is 15 residues long. Here the CDR3 DNA reads TGTGCCAGCAGCTTAGGCGGGGGGGCTCCCGGGGAGCTGTTTTTT. Translation: CASSLGGGAPGELFF.

V is TRBV5-4 and J is TRBJ1-1, with 8 bases matching TRBD1. The junction had 5 bases not matched to a gene; V was cut back by 3 bases and J by 1 base. This CDR3 comprises 15 residues. Germline V gene sequence: CDR1 SGHNT, CDR2 YYREEE (reference sequence). For the CDR3, the DNA is TGTGCCAGCAGCTCAGGACAGGGAGCGAACACTGAAGCTTTCTTT. Translation gives CASSSGQGANTEAFF.

This chain links TRBV12-5 with TRBJ1-1, with D perhaps TRBD1 (6 bases). CDR1 is LGHNT, CDR2 FRNRAP, per germline. This CDR3 comprises 15 residues. V was pared by 0 bases and J by 7 bases, with 15 bases between. Here the CDR3 reads CASGLVQGGFGEAFF. CDR3 nucleotide sequence: TGTGCTAGTGGTTTGGTACAGGGTGGGTTCGGTGAAGCTTTCTTT.

V and J are TRBV6-2 or TRBV6-3 and TRBJ1-4; TRBD1 aligns across 7 bases. Germline CDR1 and CDR2: MNHEY and SVGEGT. CDR3 size: 19 residues. V gave up 3 bases and J gave up 0 bases; unmatched junction bases: 13. Here the CDR3 reads CASSYNFNRQGSTNEKLFF. The CDR3 DNA is TGTGCCAGCAGTTATAACTTTAACCGACAGGGTTCAACTAATGAAAAACTGTTTTTT.

This clone was recorded only once. The genes are TRBV6-5 and TRBJ1-2; 9 bases are shared with TRBD1. V lost 0 bases to trimming and J lost 5 bases; unmatched junction nucleotides: 4. Per germline, CDR1 MNHEY and CDR2 SVGAGI. The CDR3 consists of 15 residues. The CDR3 sequence is CASSYSTGTGYGYTF. For the CDR3, the DNA is TGTGCCAGCAGTTACTCGACCGGGACAGGGTATGGCTACACCTTC.

This clone was counted once. The chain joins TRBV28 to TRBJ1-1; possible D gene TRBD1, 5 bases. Trimming cost V 5 bases and J 7 bases, with 20 bases left between them. Germline-derived CDR1 and CDR2 are MDHEN and SYDVKM. The CDR3 has 15 residues. CDR3 nucleotide sequence: TGTGCCAGCAGTGGGGGGGGTCAGAGGGTCTTTGAAGCTTTCTTT. Translation: CASSGGGQRVFEAFF.

V and J are TRBV6-1 and TRBJ1-5, with a tentative D call TRBD1 (6 bases). CDR1 MNHNS and CDR2 SASEGT come from the germline V gene. Trimming cost V 2 bases and J 3 bases, with 11 bases left between them. This CDR3 is 15 amino acids long. DNA of the CDR3: TGTGCCAGCAGTGAACAACAGGGTACCAATCAGCCCCAGCATTTT. This codes for CASSEQQGTNQPQHF.

The chain is built from TRBV19 and TRBJ1-6; TRBD1 is a possible D gene (5 bases). The germline gives CDR1 LNHDA, CDR2 SQIVND (reference sequence). Trimming cost V 1 base and J 6 bases, with 7 bases left between them. The CDR3 is 14 amino acids. CDR3 protein: CASSIGGPNSPLHF. The DNA for the CDR3 is TGTGCCAGTAGTATAGGGGGCCCTAATTCACCCCTCCACTTT.

This clone has only a few counts. This rearrangement joins TRBV19 to TRBJ2-5; D possibly corresponds to TRBD2 (5 bases). The V gene's germline CDR1 is LNHDA and CDR2 SQIVND (reference sequence). V lost 5 bases to trimming and J lost 1 base, with 14 bases between them. The CDR3 totals 15 residues. In DNA, the CDR3 is TGTGCCAGTAGTCCTGGCAGGAGGAGCCAAGAGACCCAGTACTTC. It specifies CASSPGRRSQETQYF.

The chain has TRBV19 and TRBJ2-2, with D perhaps TRBD2 (5 bases). V was shortened by 3 bases and J by 0 bases, with 5 bases between the two germline ends. The CDR3 length is 14 residues. Germline loops: CDR1 LNHDA, CDR2 SQIVND (reference sequence). CDR3 nucleotides: TGTGCCAGTAGTATCGGGGCGAACACCGGGGAGCTGTTTTTT. Translation gives CASSIGANTGELFF. Full variable domain (remainder filled in from reference TRBV19 and TRBJ2-2): DGGITQSPKYLFRKEGQNVTLSCEQNLNHDAMYWYRQDPGQGLRLIYYSQIVNDFQKGDIAEGYSVSREKKESFPLTVTSAQKNPTAFYLCASSIGANTGELFFGEGSRLTVL.

This chain's CDR3 is CASSSAATGPYEQYF. Written as DNA, the CDR3 is TGTGCCAGCAGCTCCGCCGCGACAGGGCCCTACGAGCAGTACTTC. This chain joins TRBV7-2 and TRBJ2-7; 7 bases align to TRBD1. V gave up 4 bases and J gave up 2 bases; unmatched junction bases: 8. Germline V gene sequence: CDR1 SGHTA, CDR2 FQGNSA. The CDR3 runs 15 residues.

The CDR3 DNA follows: TGCGCCAGCAGCCAGGACAGGACCTATGGCTACACCTTC. Amino acid sequence: CASSQDRTYGYTF. This chain joins TRBV4-3 and TRBJ1-2, with TRBD1 matching over 7 bases. Germline-derived CDR1 and CDR2 are LGHNA and YSLEER. This CDR3 is 13 amino acids long. The V and J ends lost 3 bases and 4 bases, in that order; junction bases with no gene match: 2.

The chain is built from TRBV24-1 and TRBJ2-7, with 9 bases matching TRBD2. This CDR3 has 16 amino acids. Unmatched junction bases numbered 7, after V lost 4 bases and J lost 1 base. CDR1 and CDR2 from the germline V gene are KGHDR and SFDVKD. DNA of the CDR3: TGTGCCACCAGTGACTTCACGACTAGCGGATCCTACGAGCAGTACTTC. It translates to CATSDFTTSGSYEQYF.

Turning to this clone: The identical CDR3 is also encoded by other nucleotide sequences in the sample. The genes are TRBV20-1 and TRBJ1-1, with unresolved D. The CDR3 covers 11 residues. Germline lookup yields CDR1 DFQATT and CDR2 SNEGSKA (reference sequence). Trimming shortened V by 3 bases and J by 3 bases, and 5 bases separated the two germline ends. DNA of the CDR3: TGCAGTGCTAGGCGGGACACTGAAGCTTTCTTT. It specifies CSARRDTEAFF.

The V gene is TRBV4-1, the J gene TRBJ2-3; 9 nucleotides align to TRBD2. The junction had 11 bases not matched to a gene; V was cut back by 1 base and J by 6 bases. The CDR3 extends over 17 amino acids. Germline CDR1 reads MGHRA; CDR2 reads YSYEKL. Here the CDR3 DNA reads TGCGCCAGCAGCCAAGCCGCGGGGGGGGTACTAAGGGATACGCAGTATTTT. The encoded protein is CASSQAAGGVLRDTQYF.

This clone was seen a handful of times. This chain connects TRBV6-5 to TRBJ1-5, with 12 bases matching TRBD1. The germline V gene has CDR1 MNHEY and CDR2 SVGAGI. The CDR3 sequence is 15 residues long. V trimming: 6 bases; J trimming: 7 bases; junction bases outside the gene matches: 7. In DNA form, the CDR3 reads TGTGCCAGCAGGGGGGGACAGGGGGCCGAACAGCCCCAGCATTTT. Its translation is CASRGGQGAEQPQHF.

This sequence joins TRBV19 and TRBJ1-5, with TRBD1 matching 7 bases. V trimming: 1 base; J trimming: 4 bases; junction bases outside the gene matches: 7. Germline CDR1 and CDR2: LNHDA and SQIVND (reference sequence). CDR3 size: 16 residues. The DNA for the CDR3 is TGTGCCAGTAGTATAGTTAGGGACAGAAATAATCAGCCCCAGCATTTT. This translates into CASSIVRDRNNQPQHF.

J is TRBJ1-5 and V is TRBV24-1; D not resolved. The length of the CDR3 is 14 residues. Between the trimmed V and J ends, which lost 4 bases and 3 bases, there was a span of 9 bases. Germline values: CDR1 KGHDR, CDR2 SFDVKD. The CDR3 nucleotides read TGTGCCACCAGTGAGTCCAGGAACAATCAGCCCCAGCATTTT. Protein: CATSESRNNQPQHF.

The chain uses TRBV10-1 and TRBJ2-1; D is ambiguous. Trimming took 3 bases from V and 1 from J, leaving 16 bases between them. CDR3 length equals 17 residues. Germline CDR1 is WNHNN and CDR2 is SYGVQD (reference sequence). Here the CDR3 reads CASSDGRKFGSYNEQFF. The CDR3 DNA sequence: TGCGCCAGCAGTGACGGTAGGAAATTCGGGTCCTACAATGAGCAGTTCTTC.

This clone came up a few times. The J gene is TRBJ1-5, the V gene TRBV6-5; 7 bases map to TRBD1. The germline V gene has CDR1 MNHEY and CDR2 SVGAGI. The CDR3 is 13 amino acids. Germline trimming cut 8 bases from V and 3 bases from J; bases unmatched to any gene: 4. Here the CDR3 DNA reads TGTGCCAGCGCGGACAGGATCAATCAGCCCCAGCATTTT. Encoded protein: CASADRINQPQHF.

This chain links TRBV28 with TRBJ1-1; TRBD1 matches 8 bases. This CDR3 contains 15 residues. The trim removed 6 bases at V and 6 bases at J, leaving 12 bases unmatched. Germline-derived CDR1 and CDR2 are MDHEN and SYDVKM. The chain's CDR3 is CASRTSGTGFPEAFF. CDR3 nucleotides: TGTGCCAGCAGAACCTCCGGGACAGGCTTCCCTGAAGCTTTCTTT.

The chain has TRBV27 and TRBJ1-1; possibly TRBD1 for D (5 bases). There are 14 residues in the CDR3. Trimming shortened V by 2 bases and J by 7 bases, and 14 bases separated the two germline ends. Germline V gives CDR1 MNHEY, CDR2 SMNVEV (reference sequence). CDR3 residues: CASSLERGVGEAFF. In nucleotides, the CDR3 is TGTGCCAGCAGTTTAGAACGGGGGGTTGGTGAAGCTTTCTTT.

The chain is built from TRBV7-2 and TRBJ1-4; 8 bases fit TRBD1. The CDR3 loop spans 16 amino acids. CDR1 is SGHTA, CDR2 FQGNSA, per germline. V was clipped by 4 bases and J by 4 bases; unmatched bases: 8. The CDR3 region is CASSSRGTGLNEKLFF. CDR3 bases: TGTGCCAGCAGCTCCCGGGGGACAGGCCTTAATGAAAAACTGTTTTTT.

A remark on this clone: A junction end diverges from the germline sequence, so it may reflect a read error. This chain links TRBV7-9 with TRBJ2-6, with 8 bases identical to TRBD1. This CDR3 region has 17 residues. Germline values: CDR1 SEHNR, CDR2 FQNEAQ (reference sequence). In DNA, the CDR3 is TGTGCCAGCAGCTTAGGGACAGGGCTCTCTGGTGCCAACGTCCTGACTTTC. Protein product: CASSLGTGLSGANVLTF. The full variable domain, rest sourced from reference TRBV7-9 and TRBJ2-6, is DTGVSQNPRHKITKRGQNVTFRCDPISEHNRLYWYRQTLGQGPEFLTYFQNEAQLEKSRLLSDRFSAERPKGSFSTLEIQRTEQGDSAMYLCASSLGTGLSGANVLTFGAGSRLTVL.